In this sample, the clone carrying this TCR beta chain turned up once. The RNA, about 0.5 to 1 ug, was put through reverse transcription using random hexamers. A single record per CDR3 protein comes from TCRdb applying MiXCR to the immunoSEQ multiplex PCR reads. The table shows about 150,000 distinct CDR3 sequences, with almost 96% occurring only once. This record comes from a study of CD8 T cells in Susac syndrome. Germline loops: CDR1 MGHRA, CDR2 YSYEKL. This CDR3 has 16 residues. V dropped 0 bases and J dropped 4 bases, with 15 bases sitting between them. Source material: CD4+ T cells from PBMCs. The rearrangement uses TRBV4-1 and TRBJ1-2; possible D gene TRBD1, 5 bases. The sequence was obtained from a human donor with Susac syndrome. Here the CDR3 reads CASSQDGGREVYGYTF. CDR3 DNA sequence: TGCGCCAGCAGCCAAGACGGCGGCAGGGAGGTCTATGGCTACACCTTC.